This T cell receptor (beta chain) comes out of a study of response to subunit inactivated influenza vaccine. Study-level results: Few additional T cells are recruited per seasonal influenza vaccination, authors suggested.

Trimming shortened V by 8 bases and J by 0 bases, and 11 bases separated the two germline ends. This CDR3 is 14 amino acids long. TCRdb processed the RT-PCR reads anew with MiXCR; each CDR3 protein has one entry. Of around 530,000 distinct CDR3 sequences detected, approximately 10% appear once; the ten largest clones hold about 10%. As regards this clonotype: Its antigen is currently unknown.

The sequencing used PBMCs from blood, collected on the day of vaccination. The sequence came from a man over 45 who received an inactivated influenza vaccine. This rearrangement joins TRBV12-3 or TRBV12-4 to TRBJ1-3; D may be TRBD1 (5 bases). The CDR3 region is CASGDSFSGNTIYF. In DNA, the CDR3 is TGTGCCAGCGGCGACAGCTTCTCTGGAAACACCATATATTTT.